Listed here are 10 T cell receptor beta chains from one sample, sequenced in a study of early T cells in non-severe SARS-CoV-2 infection. TCRdb reprocessed the 5' RACE reads via MiXCR and lists one record per CDR3 protein. The table has tens of thousands of distinct CDR3 sequences, around 12% seen once. Sequencing was done on a sample of whole blood. These receptors were collected from an adult who was a healthcare worker with PCR-confirmed SARS-CoV-2 infection or an uninfected control (not recorded which).

The chain couples TRBV28 to TRBJ1-2; tentative D call: TRBD1 (5 bases). V shed 3 bases and J shed 8 bases, with 13 bases lying between them. The length of the CDR3 is 13 residues. Germline values: CDR1 MDHEN, CDR2 SYDVKM. CDR3 sequence: CASSFRAGQGYTF. The CDR3 DNA is TGTGCCAGCAGTTTTCGGGCAGGGCAAGGCTACACCTTC.

This clonotype has a count of ten or more. The chain is built from TRBV28 and TRBJ1-6; 8 bases agree with TRBD1. The CDR3 length is 15 residues. Germline V gene data show CDR1 as MDHEN and CDR2 as SYDVKM. V lost 5 bases to trimming and J lost 4 bases; unmatched junction nucleotides: 4. The CDR3 spells CASSKTGVYNSPLHF. The CDR3 region has the DNA TGTGCCAGCAGTAAGACAGGGGTTTATAATTCACCCCTCCACTTT. The entire variable domain, with the rest obtained from reference TRBV28 and TRBJ1-6, is as follows: DVKVTQSSRYLVKRTGEKVFLECVQDMDHENMFWYRQDPGLGLRLIYFSYDVKMKEKGDIPEGYSVSREKKERFSLILESASTNQTSMYLCASSKTGVYNSPLHFGNGTRLTVT.

This clonotype has at least ten counts. The chain recombines TRBV29-1 with TRBJ1-1; the match to TRBD1 covers 8 bases. CDR1 is SQVTM and CDR2 is ANQGSEA in the germline V gene. The V segment lost 7 bases and the J segment 4 bases; nucleotides outside the gene matches: 5. This CDR3 has 12 amino acids. The CDR3 DNA is TGCAGCGGTCGACAGGGGAGCACTGAAGCTTTCTTT. It codes for CSGRQGSTEAFF.

This clonotype was detected many times. The V and J genes are TRBV10-1 and TRBJ2-1; 10 positions match TRBD2. With 3 bases clipped from V and 5 bases from J, the junction kept 7 bases outside the gene matches. The CDR3 totals 16 residues. Germline V gene lookup returns CDR1 WNHNN and CDR2 SYGVQD (reference sequence). In nucleotides, the CDR3 is TGCGCCAGCAGTGACCTCAGACTAGCGGGCAACAATGAGCAGTTCTTC. This encodes CASSDLRLAGNNEQFF.

This clonotype was detected ten times or more. The genes are TRBV2 and TRBJ1-6; D is uncertain. Germline V lookup: CDR1 SNHLY, CDR2 FYNNEI. CDR3 length equals 16 residues. Trimming shortened V by 4 bases and J by 9 bases, and 19 bases separated the two germline ends. The CDR3 DNA reads as TGTGCCAGCAGTGGGGCCTGGATGAGCGAGACTTCACCCCTCCACTTT. Its translation is CASSGAWMSETSPLHF. Full variable domain (outside the CDR3, taken from reference TRBV2 and TRBJ1-6): EPEVTQTPSHQVTQMGQEVILRCVPISNHLYFYWYRQILGQKVEFLVSFYNNEISEKSEIFDDQFSVERPDGSNFTLKIRSTKLEDSAMYFCASSGAWMSETSPLHFGNGTRLTVT.

This clonotype was seen repeatedly, ten times or more. This rearrangement joins TRBV28 to TRBJ2-5, with 7 bases fitting TRBD1. The CDR3 length is 17 residues. J gave up 4 bases and V 3 bases, and 14 bases lay outside the gene matches. Germline V gene lookup returns CDR1 MDHEN and CDR2 SYDVKM. This CDR3 is CASSFLHLRTGGETQYF. DNA for the CDR3: TGTGCCAGCAGTTTCCTCCACCTCAGGACAGGAGGAGAGACCCAGTACTTC.

Many counts were recorded for this clonotype. This rearrangement joins TRBV19 to TRBJ2-7, with 7 bases identical to TRBD2. The germline V gene encodes CDR1 LNHDA and CDR2 SQIVND (reference sequence). The CDR3 totals 18 residues. Trimming at V came to 8 bases and at J to 0 bases, leaving 19 bases not matched to a gene. CDR3 nucleotide sequence: TGTGCCAGTTACTGGCTAGCGGACCTAAACCCCTACTCCTACGAGCAGTACTTC. This encodes CASYWLADLNPYSYEQYF.

This clonotype was seen repeatedly, ten times or more. The V gene is TRBV27, the J gene TRBJ1-6, with TRBD1 as a possible D gene (6 bases). V lost 3 bases and J 7 bases, leaving 13 bases between the germline ends. The CDR3 runs 15 residues. Germline-derived CDR1 and CDR2 are MNHEY and SMNVEV (reference sequence). This CDR3 reads CASSFGGLGNSPLHF. In DNA form, the CDR3 reads TGTGCCAGCAGTTTTGGGGGCTTGGGAAATTCACCCCTCCACTTT.

The table lists this clonotype with many counts. The chain carries TRBV14 and TRBJ2-7, with D tentatively TRBD2 (6 bases). CDR3 length: 14 residues. The V end lost 4 bases, the J end lost 0 bases, and 10 bases lay between the germline ends. Germline loops: CDR1 SGHDN, CDR2 FVKESK. The CDR3 nucleotides are TGTGCCAGCAGCCCCGCGGGAAACTCCTACGAGCAGTACTTC. Protein: CASSPAGNSYEQYF.

At least ten counts were recorded for this clonotype. The rearrangement links TRBV11-2 to TRBJ1-1; D is unclear. The CDR3 contains 14 residues. Germline loops: CDR1 SGHAT, CDR2 FQNNGV. Trimming removed 2 bases at V and 4 bases at J, with 11 bases between. CDR3 loop: CASSLSALITEAFF. The DNA of the CDR3 is TGTGCCAGCAGCTTATCAGCCCTTATCACTGAAGCTTTCTTT.